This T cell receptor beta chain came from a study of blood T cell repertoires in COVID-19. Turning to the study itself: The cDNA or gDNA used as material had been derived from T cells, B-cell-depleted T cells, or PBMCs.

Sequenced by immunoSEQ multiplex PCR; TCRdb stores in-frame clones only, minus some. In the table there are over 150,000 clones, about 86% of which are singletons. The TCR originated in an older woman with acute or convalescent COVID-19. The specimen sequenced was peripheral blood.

CDR3 region: CASSPSLQGARSPLHF. The DNA of the CDR3 is TGTGCCAGCAGCCCCTCCCTACAGGGGGCTCGGTCACCCCTCCACTTT. V and J are TRBV14 and TRBJ1-6; 9 nucleotides line up with TRBD1. The CDR3 spans 16 residues. CDR1 and CDR2 from the germline V gene are SGHDN and FVKESK. V lost 4 bases, J lost 10 bases, and 11 bases stayed unmatched.